These 17 T cell receptor beta chains were all obtained from the same sample, sequenced in a study of blood T cell repertoires in COVID-19 (dated by TCRdb to 2019 to 2021). Libraries were made using the immunoSEQ multiplex PCR assay. TCRdb retrieved this table from immuneACCESS and kept in-frame rearrangements only. Not all clones are present; in checked studies, unresolved V genes account for under half, and no reason is known for the remainder. For this sample there are around 270,000 clones; roughly four fifths appear just once. Approximately 14% of the sample rests with the top ten. The sequenced material came from peripheral blood. The receptors here all came from a person in their 70s with COVID-19, enrolled during active disease.

V and J are TRBV7-6 and TRBJ2-1; 8 bases are shared with TRBD2. V was pared by 5 bases and J by 2 bases, with 5 bases of the junction left unmatched. Germline-derived CDR1 and CDR2 are SGHVS and FNYEAQ. CDR3 length: 15 amino acids. CDR3 region: CASSRSGGTYNEQFF. CDR3 DNA sequence: TGTGCCAGCAGCAGGAGCGGGGGAACCTACAATGAGCAGTTCTTC.

The gene calls are TRBV30 and TRBJ1-6; D ambiguous. The germline V and J ends were trimmed by 2 bases and 0 bases, with 8 bases remaining between them. The CDR3 extends over 15 amino acids. Germline V gene data show CDR1 as GTSNPN and CDR2 as SVGIG (reference sequence). The CDR3 DNA follows: TGTGCCTGGAGTATCGGGAGCTCCTATAATTCACCCCTCCACTTT. It yields the protein CAWSIGSSYNSPLHF.

This clone was counted a few times. The J gene is TRBJ1-1, the V gene TRBV29-1; 8 bases agree with TRBD1. The CDR3 is 13 residues long. Trimming cost V 5 bases and J 8 bases; bases outside gene matches: 10. Germline V gene lookup returns CDR1 SQVTM and CDR2 ANQGSEA. CDR3 nucleotides: TGCAGCGTTTTAACCCGGACAGGGAGAGAAGCTTTCTTT. This codes for CSVLTRTGREAFF.

The chain joins TRBV21-1 to TRBJ2-7; the table's D call, TRBD1, has no DNA check behind it. TRBV21-1 represents a pseudogene. The CDR3 runs to 14 residues. CDR3: CASSKVGQTYEQYF. The CDR3 nucleotides are TGTGCCAGCAGCAAAGTAGGACAGACCTACGAGCAGTACTTC.

This rearrangement joins TRBV28 to TRBJ2-5; TRBD2 is a possible D gene (7 bases). CDR3 length: 15 residues. V lost 7 bases to trimming and J lost 4 bases, with 19 bases between them. Germline CDR1 reads MDHEN; CDR2 reads SYDVKM. For the CDR3, the DNA is TGTGCCAGCACTCAAGGGGGGGTGGGTGGAGAGACCCAGTACTTC. It encodes CASTQGGVGGETQYF.

The chain recombines TRBV29-1 with TRBJ2-1, with 7 bases aligning to TRBD2. The germline V gene has CDR1 SQVTM and CDR2 ANQGSEA. The length of the CDR3 is 13 residues. V trimming: 4 bases; J trimming: 4 bases; junction bases outside the gene matches: 4. The CDR3 region is CSVGAGDYNEQFF. DNA of the CDR3: TGCAGCGTTGGTGCGGGGGATTACAATGAGCAGTTCTTC.

V gene TRBV11-1 combines with J gene TRBJ2-7, with 9 nucleotides matching TRBD2. V was clipped by 6 bases and J by 1 base; unmatched bases: 7. Germline V CDR1 and CDR2: SGHAT, FQDESV (reference sequence). The CDR3 spans 15 residues. CDR3 coding DNA: TGTGCCAGCAGTTTTAGCGGGGGAGGATCCTACGAGCAGTACTTC. Translated, it gives CASSFSGGGSYEQYF.

Only one count was recorded for this clone. This chain links TRBV21-1 with TRBJ2-7; the D segment call TRBD1 is taken from the table without a DNA check. TRBV21-1 is listed as a pseudogene. The CDR3 is 16 residues long. The CDR3 spells CASSKQQGRTDYEQYF. The CDR3 DNA is TGTGCCAGCAGCAAACAGCAGGGGCGGACCGACTACGAGCAGTACTTC.

The gene calls are TRBV5-4 and TRBJ1-4, with D perhaps TRBD1 (6 bases). Germline CDR1 reads SGHNT; CDR2 reads YYREEE (reference sequence). V dropped 0 bases and J dropped 3 bases, with 12 bases sitting between them. The CDR3 totals 16 residues. In DNA form, the CDR3 reads TGTGCCAGCAGCTTGGTGGTTCAGGGGTCTAATGAAAAACTGTTTTTT. It codes for CASSLVVQGSNEKLFF.

The rearrangement joins TRBV5-1 to TRBJ1-2, with a tentative D call TRBD1 (5 bases). Between the trimmed V and J ends, which lost 0 bases and 8 bases, there was a span of 17 bases. Germline lookup yields CDR1 SGHRS and CDR2 YFSETQ. This CDR3 contains 15 residues. CDR3 sequence (DNA): TGCGCCAGCAGCTTGGCGGTAGGGCAGGGTAGGGGCTACACCTTC. Translating it yields CASSLAVGQGRGYTF.

V and J are TRBV14 and TRBJ2-7; 10 bases match TRBD1. Unmatched junction bases numbered 5, after V lost 0 bases and J lost 6 bases. Germline lookup yields CDR1 SGHDN and CDR2 FVKESK. The CDR3 consists of 15 residues. DNA of the CDR3: TGTGCCAGCAGCCAAGATGGGACAGGGGTAGGCGAGCAGTACTTC. Translated: CASSQDGTGVGEQYF.

V and J are TRBV28 and TRBJ2-7; 7 nucleotides agree with TRBD1. CDR3 length: 13 residues. The junction had 4 bases not matched to a gene; V was cut back by 5 bases and J by 3 bases. Per the germline V gene, CDR1 is MDHEN and CDR2 is SYDVKM. The CDR3 protein is CASSGQVFYEQYF. In nucleotides, the CDR3 is TGTGCCAGCAGTGGACAGGTCTTCTACGAGCAGTACTTC.

The rearrangement uses TRBV7-8 and TRBJ1-5; 8 nucleotides align to TRBD1. CDR3 length equals 14 residues. Germline CDR1 reads SGHVS; CDR2 reads FQNEAQ. V was clipped by 5 bases and J by 4 bases; unmatched bases: 4. The CDR3 sequence: CASSATGANQPQHF. The DNA of the CDR3 is TGTGCCAGCAGCGCGACAGGGGCAAATCAGCCCCAGCATTTT.

This clone is a singleton in its sample. The rearrangement links TRBV7-3 to TRBJ2-3; D is perhaps TRBD1 (5 bases). The CDR3 totals 15 residues. Germline-derived CDR1 and CDR2 are SGHTA and FQGTGA. Trimming removed 2 bases from V and 2 bases from J, with 11 bases in between. CDR3 sequence (DNA): TGTGCCAGCAGCTTACAGGGCCCCCTCACAGATACGCAGTATTTT. Its protein product is CASSLQGPLTDTQYF.

This sequence joins TRBV7-6 and TRBJ2-2, with 7 bases aligning to TRBD1. V lost 5 bases and J lost 6; bases outside the gene matches: 12. CDR1 SGHVS and CDR2 FNYEAQ come from the germline V gene. The CDR3 length is 16 residues. CDR3 sequence: CASSPTTGHVSGELFF. The CDR3 DNA is TGTGCCAGCAGCCCGACGACAGGGCATGTTTCCGGGGAGCTGTTTTTT.

The chain links TRBV30 to TRBJ1-2; the D gene is possibly TRBD1 (5 bases). Trimming removed 2 bases from V and 4 bases from J, with 11 bases in between. CDR1 is GTSNPN and CDR2 is SVGIG in the germline V gene (reference sequence). The CDR3 is 13 amino acids. CDR3 sequence (DNA): TGTGCCTGGAGTAGGGCAGGGATCTATGGCTACACCTTC. Its protein product is CAWSRAGIYGYTF.

For the CDR3, the DNA is TGTGCCAGCAGCCGGACTGCCTCTGGGGATACGCAGTATTTT. It translates to CASSRTASGDTQYF. The V and J genes are TRBV13 and TRBJ2-3, with D tentatively TRBD2 (5 bases). V gave up 5 bases and J gave up 6 bases, with 15 bases separating them. Germline CDR1 is PRHDT and CDR2 is FYEKMQ (reference sequence). The length of the CDR3 is 14 residues.